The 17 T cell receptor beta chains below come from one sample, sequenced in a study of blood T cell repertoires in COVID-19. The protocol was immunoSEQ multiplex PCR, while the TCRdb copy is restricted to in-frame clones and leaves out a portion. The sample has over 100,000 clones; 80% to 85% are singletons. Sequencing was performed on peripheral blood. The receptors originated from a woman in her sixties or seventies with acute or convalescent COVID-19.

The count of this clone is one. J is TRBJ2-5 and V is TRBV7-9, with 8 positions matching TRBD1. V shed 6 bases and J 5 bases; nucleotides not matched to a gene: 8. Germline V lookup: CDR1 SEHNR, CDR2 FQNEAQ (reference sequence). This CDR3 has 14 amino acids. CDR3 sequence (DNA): TGTGCCAGCAGGAAAGGACAGGGCGAGGAGACCCAGTACTTC. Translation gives CASRKGQGEETQYF.

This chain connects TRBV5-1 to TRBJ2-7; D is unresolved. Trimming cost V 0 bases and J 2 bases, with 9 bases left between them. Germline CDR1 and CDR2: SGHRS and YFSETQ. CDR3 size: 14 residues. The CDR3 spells CASSLEAFTYEQYF. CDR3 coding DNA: TGCGCCAGCAGCTTGGAAGCATTTACCTACGAGCAGTACTTC.

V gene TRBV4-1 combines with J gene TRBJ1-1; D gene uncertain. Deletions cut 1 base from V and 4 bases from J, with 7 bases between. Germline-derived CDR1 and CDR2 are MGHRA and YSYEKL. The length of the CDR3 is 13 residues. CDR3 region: CASSQVIFTEAFF. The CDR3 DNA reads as TGCGCCAGCAGCCAAGTTATTTTCACTGAAGCTTTCTTT.

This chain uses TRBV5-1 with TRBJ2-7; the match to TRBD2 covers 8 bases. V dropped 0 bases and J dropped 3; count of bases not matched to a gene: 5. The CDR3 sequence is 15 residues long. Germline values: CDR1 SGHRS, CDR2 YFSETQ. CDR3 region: CASSLAASGLYEQYF. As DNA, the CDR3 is TGCGCCAGCAGCTTGGCGGCTAGCGGGCTCTACGAGCAGTACTTC.

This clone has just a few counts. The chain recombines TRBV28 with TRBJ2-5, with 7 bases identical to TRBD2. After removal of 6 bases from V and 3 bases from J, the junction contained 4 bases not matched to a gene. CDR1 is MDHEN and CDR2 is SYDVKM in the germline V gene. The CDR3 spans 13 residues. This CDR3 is CASRGGGEETQYF. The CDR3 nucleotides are TGTGCCAGCAGGGGGGGAGGGGAAGAGACCCAGTACTTC. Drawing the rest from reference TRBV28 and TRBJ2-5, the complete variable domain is DVKVTQSSRYLVKRTGEKVFLECVQDMDHENMFWYRQDPGLGLRLIYFSYDVKMKEKGDIPEGYSVSREKKERFSLILESASTNQTSMYLCASRGGGEETQYFGPGTRLLVL.

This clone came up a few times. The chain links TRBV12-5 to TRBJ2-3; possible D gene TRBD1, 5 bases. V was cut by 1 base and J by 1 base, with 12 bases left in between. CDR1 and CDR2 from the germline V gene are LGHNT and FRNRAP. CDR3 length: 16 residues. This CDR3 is CASGLEPLQGTDTQYF. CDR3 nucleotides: TGTGCTAGTGGTTTGGAGCCCCTACAGGGCACAGATACGCAGTATTTT.

The CDR3 region is CASSLLENQPQHF. The CDR3 bases are TGTGCCAGCAGTTTGTTGGAGAATCAGCCCCAGCATTTT. The chain uses TRBV12-3 or TRBV12-4 and TRBJ1-5; D is uncertain. This CDR3 has 13 amino acids. The V end was cut by 3 bases, the J end by 4 bases, with 7 bases between.

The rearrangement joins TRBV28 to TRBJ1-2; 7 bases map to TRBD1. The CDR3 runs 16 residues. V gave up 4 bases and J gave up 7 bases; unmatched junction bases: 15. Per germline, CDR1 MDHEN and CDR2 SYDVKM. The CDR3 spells CASSSPGTATPCGYTF. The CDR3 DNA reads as TGTGCCAGCAGTTCCCCCGGGACAGCTACGCCCTGTGGCTACACCTTC.

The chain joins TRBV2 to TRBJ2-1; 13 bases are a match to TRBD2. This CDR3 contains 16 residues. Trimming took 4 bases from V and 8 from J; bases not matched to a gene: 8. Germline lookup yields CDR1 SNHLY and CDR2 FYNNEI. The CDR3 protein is CASSGGLAGVRDEQFF. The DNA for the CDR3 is TGTGCCAGCAGTGGAGGACTAGCGGGAGTTCGAGATGAGCAGTTCTTC.

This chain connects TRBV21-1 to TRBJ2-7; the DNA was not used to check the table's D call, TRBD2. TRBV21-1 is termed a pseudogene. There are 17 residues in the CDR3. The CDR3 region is CASSPLPKPSGGQGSYF. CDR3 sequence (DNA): TGTGCCAGCAGCCCGCTGCCTAAACCTAGCGGGGGGCAGGGTTCGTACTTC.

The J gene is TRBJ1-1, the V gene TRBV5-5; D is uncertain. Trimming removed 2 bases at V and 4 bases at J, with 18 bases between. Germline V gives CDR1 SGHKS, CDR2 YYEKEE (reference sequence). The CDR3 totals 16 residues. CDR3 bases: TGTGCCAGCAGCTTAAACACGGCGCGGCCCAGCACTGAAGCTTTCTTT. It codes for CASSLNTARPSTEAFF.

The CDR3 nucleotides are TGTGCCAGCAGCTACAGGGGCGGGAACACTGAAGCTTTCTTT. This sequence encodes CASSYRGGNTEAFF. The rearrangement uses TRBV27 and TRBJ1-1; 7 nucleotides line up with TRBD1. Germline V gene data show CDR1 as MNHEY and CDR2 as SMNVEV (reference sequence). J gave up 1 base and V 6 bases, and 5 bases lay outside the gene matches. The CDR3 contains 14 residues.

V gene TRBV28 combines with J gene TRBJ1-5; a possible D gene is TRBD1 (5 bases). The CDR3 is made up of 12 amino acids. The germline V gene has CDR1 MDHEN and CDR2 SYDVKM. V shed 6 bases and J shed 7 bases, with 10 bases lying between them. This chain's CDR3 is CASRAGNQPQHF. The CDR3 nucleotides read TGTGCCAGCAGGGCAGGGAACCAGCCCCAGCATTTT. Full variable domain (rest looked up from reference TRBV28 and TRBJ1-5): DVKVTQSSRYLVKRTGEKVFLECVQDMDHENMFWYRQDPGLGLRLIYFSYDVKMKEKGDIPEGYSVSREKKERFSLILESASTNQTSMYLCASRAGNQPQHFGDGTRLSIL.

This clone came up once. CDR3 loop: CASSSVLAGRETQYF. The CDR3 DNA reads TGTGCCAGCAGTTCGGTTCTAGCGGGGCGAGAGACCCAGTACTTC. The rearrangement uses TRBV25-1 and TRBJ2-5, with 9 bases lining up with TRBD2. The CDR3 contains 15 residues. The V and J ends lost 5 bases and 4 bases, in that order; junction bases with no gene match: 8. Germline-derived CDR1 and CDR2 are MGHDK and SYGVNS.

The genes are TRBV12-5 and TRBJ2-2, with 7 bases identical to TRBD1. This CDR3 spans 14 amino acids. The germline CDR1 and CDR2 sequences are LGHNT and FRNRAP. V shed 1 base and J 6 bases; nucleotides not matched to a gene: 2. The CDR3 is CASGLEGAAGELFF. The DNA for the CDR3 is TGTGCTAGTGGTTTGGAGGGGGCCGCCGGGGAGCTGTTTTTT.

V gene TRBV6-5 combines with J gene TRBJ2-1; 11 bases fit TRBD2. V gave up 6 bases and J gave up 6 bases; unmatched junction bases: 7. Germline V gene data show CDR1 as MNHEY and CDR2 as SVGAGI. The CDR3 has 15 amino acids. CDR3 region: CASSKASGRFNEQFF. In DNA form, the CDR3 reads TGTGCCAGCAGCAAAGCTAGCGGGAGGTTCAATGAGCAGTTCTTC.

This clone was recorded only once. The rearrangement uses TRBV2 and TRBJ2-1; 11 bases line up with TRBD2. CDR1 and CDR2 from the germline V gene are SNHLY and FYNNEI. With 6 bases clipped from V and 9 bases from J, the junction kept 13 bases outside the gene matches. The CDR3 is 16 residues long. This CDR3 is CASRTSFGLAGGEQFF. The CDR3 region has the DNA TGTGCCAGCAGAACCTCGTTTGGACTAGCGGGCGGTGAGCAGTTCTTC.